These 30 T cell receptor beta chains were all obtained from the same sample, sequenced in a study of shared clonotypes between healthy human individuals. Some clones are missing from TCRdb's copy, which holds only in-frame ones; the method was immunoSEQ multiplex PCR. Of 2 million to 2.5 million clones in the sample, 90% to 97% are singletons; the top ten hold less than 0.15%. Sequencing used naive CD4+ T cells sorted from blood. The subset is: CD45RA+ positively selected. The receptors stem from a young man in good health.

This clone was seen only once. CDR3 nucleotide sequence: TGTGCCAGCTCACCGATAGTTAACTATGGCTACACCTTC. This codes for CASSPIVNYGYTF. The chain couples TRBV18 to TRBJ1-2, with D unresolved. The CDR3 covers 13 residues. V lost 3 bases and J 1 base, leaving 6 bases between the germline ends. Germline CDR1 and CDR2: KGHSH and LQKENI.

In the case of this clone: Additional DNA sequences in this sample encode the identical CDR3. The rearrangement joins TRBV7-8 to TRBJ1-1, with TRBD1 as a possible D gene (5 bases). The length of the CDR3 is 14 residues. Trimming pared 5 bases from V and 1 base from J, leaving 11 bases between. Germline CDR1 and CDR2: SGHVS and FQNEAQ. The CDR3 region has the DNA TGTGCCAGCAGCCTAGGGACGGCGAACACTGAAGCTTTCTTT. This translates into CASSLGTANTEAFF.

The chain joins TRBV18 to TRBJ2-3, with 7 bases aligning to TRBD1. V trimming: 3 bases; J trimming: 2 bases; junction bases outside the gene matches: 5. The CDR3 runs 15 residues. Germline values: CDR1 KGHSH, CDR2 LQKENI. In DNA form, the CDR3 reads TGTGCCAGCTCACCGTTGGGACAGCCCACAGATACGCAGTATTTT. Amino acids: CASSPLGQPTDTQYF. The full variable domain, rest sourced from reference TRBV18 and TRBJ2-3, is NAGVMQNPRHLVRRRGQEARLRCSPMKGHSHVYWYRQLPEEGLKFMVYLQKENIIDESGMPKERFSAEFPKEGPSILRIQQVVRGDSAAYFCASSPLGQPTDTQYFGPGTRLTVL.

Notes on this clone: Other DNA sequences in this sample translate to the same CDR3. This sequence joins TRBV6-5 and TRBJ1-2; 10 nucleotides line up with TRBD1. CDR3 length: 13 amino acids. J was trimmed by 5 bases and V by 5 bases; bases with no gene match: 2. The V gene's germline CDR1 is MNHEY and CDR2 SVGAGI. The CDR3 region is CASSRGQGYGYTF. The CDR3 DNA sequence: TGTGCCAGCAGTAGGGGACAGGGGTATGGCTACACCTTC.

The chain has TRBV28 and TRBJ1-5; 9 nucleotides match TRBD1. V was clipped by 3 bases and J by 6 bases; unmatched bases: 6. The CDR3 has 15 amino acids. Germline CDR1 is MDHEN and CDR2 is SYDVKM. CDR3 in DNA: TGTGCCAGCAGTTTCTCACAGGGGGCAGCTCAGCCCCAGCATTTT. Protein: CASSFSQGAAQPQHF.

The chain recombines TRBV5-1 with TRBJ2-7; D is possibly TRBD1 (6 bases). CDR1 and CDR2 from the germline V gene are SGHRS and YFSETQ. V lost 0 bases to trimming and J lost 7 bases, with 20 bases between them. The CDR3 loop spans 16 amino acids. CDR3 nucleotide sequence: TGCGCCAGCAGCTTGGCACCCGGGACAAGGGAGCTTGAGCAGTACTTC. It encodes CASSLAPGTRELEQYF.

A remark on this clone: This same CDR3 is encoded by further DNA sequences in the sample. The V gene is TRBV30, the J gene TRBJ1-5, with D unclear. This CDR3 is built from 14 residues. Germline CDR1 and CDR2: GTSNPN and SVGIG (reference sequence). The V end was cut by 0 bases, the J end by 4 bases, with 10 bases between. Here the CDR3 DNA reads TGTGCCTGGAGTGTCGGGCTGTCGAATCAGCCCCAGCATTTT. It codes for CAWSVGLSNQPQHF. Drawing the rest from reference TRBV30 and TRBJ1-5, the complete variable domain is SQTIHQWPATLVQPVGSPLSLECTVEGTSNPNLYWYRQAAGRGLQLLFYSVGIGQISSEVPQNLSASRPQDRQFILSSKKLLLSDSGFYLCAWSVGLSNQPQHFGDGTRLSIL.

In this sample, this clone turned up once. Its ends do not fully match the called genes, so a read error is possible. The V call is TRBV10-3, the J call TRBJ2-2, with a weak D call TRBD1 (6 bases). Germline CDR1 is ENHRY and CDR2 is SYGVKD. The CDR3 has 11 amino acids. This CDR3 reads CALRGSGELFF. Written as DNA, the CDR3 is TGTGCCCTCAGGGGTTCCGGGGAGCTGTTTTTT.

This clone has only a few counts. The chain recombines TRBV7-2 with TRBJ2-1; TRBD2 matches 13 bases. Trimming removed 5 bases from V and 8 bases from J; junction bases left unmatched: 9. The CDR3 loop spans 16 amino acids. Germline lookup yields CDR1 SGHTA and CDR2 FQGNSA. CDR3: CASSPRTSGSSDEQFF. The CDR3 bases are TGTGCCAGCAGCCCTCGGACTAGCGGGAGTAGCGATGAGCAGTTCTTC.

The chain links TRBV14 to TRBJ2-3; 9 bases align to TRBD2. The CDR3 covers 16 residues. J was trimmed by 6 bases and V by 0 bases; bases with no gene match: 7. Germline CDR1 is SGHDN and CDR2 is FVKESK. CDR3 in amino acids: CASSQDWLAGSDTQYF. In DNA form, the CDR3 reads TGTGCCAGCAGCCAAGATTGGCTAGCGGGATCGGATACGCAGTATTTT.

This clone was seen just once. The rearrangement links TRBV5-4 to TRBJ2-7; TRBD2 matches 7 bases. Germline V CDR1 and CDR2: SGHNT, YYREEE (reference sequence). V shed 0 bases, J shed 7 bases, and the junction held 16 bases outside the gene matches. This CDR3 has 17 amino acids. This CDR3 reads CASSLAAGGGTAREQYF. The CDR3 nucleotides are TGTGCCAGCAGCTTGGCCGCTGGGGGGGGGACGGCTAGGGAGCAGTACTTC.

The genes are TRBV5-3 and TRBJ1-5; D possibly corresponds to TRBD1 (5 bases). TRBV5-3 is an ORF, and what it does is uncertain. The CDR3 length is 20 residues. The ends were cut back, 0 bases at V and 2 bases at J, with 24 bases in the middle. The CDR3, as DNA: TGTGCCAGAAGCTTGGGGAGTTGGAGGGGACCGAACGAGGGCAATCAGCCCCAGCATTTT. Translation gives CARSLGSWRGPNEGNQPQHF.

The chain uses TRBV2 and TRBJ1-3, with 8 bases identical to TRBD1. Germline loops: CDR1 SNHLY, CDR2 FYNNEI. After removal of 5 bases from V and 3 bases from J, the junction contained 6 bases not matched to a gene. This CDR3 is 15 amino acids long. The CDR3 loop is CASSLQGEGGNTIYF. Here the CDR3 DNA reads TGTGCCAGCAGTCTACAGGGGGAAGGTGGAAACACCATATATTTT.

The rearrangement uses TRBV18 and TRBJ2-7, with TRBD2 matching 7 bases. The V segment lost 2 bases and the J segment 0 bases; nucleotides outside the gene matches: 7. The CDR3 consists of 16 residues. The germline CDR1 and CDR2 sequences are KGHSH and LQKENI. The CDR3 DNA is TGTGCCAGCTCACCAGCGGGCGGGACTAACTCCTACGAGCAGTACTTC. As protein: CASSPAGGTNSYEQYF. The full variable domain, in which reference TRBV18 and TRBJ2-7 provide the parts outside the CDR3, is NAGVMQNPRHLVRRRGQEARLRCSPMKGHSHVYWYRQLPEEGLKFMVYLQKENIIDESGMPKERFSAEFPKEGPSILRIQQVVRGDSAAYFCASSPAGGTNSYEQYFGPGTRLTVT.

The chain joins TRBV6-1 to TRBJ2-7; the D is unclear. The CDR3 sequence is 14 residues long. Germline CDR1 and CDR2: MNHNS and SASEGT. With 7 bases removed from V and 2 bases from J, the gap between germline ends came to 15 bases. This CDR3 is CASTQGNRAYEQYF. CDR3 nucleotides: TGTGCCAGCACCCAAGGGAACAGAGCCTACGAGCAGTACTTC.

V and J are TRBV30 and TRBJ1-4, with D possibly TRBD1 on 5 matching bases. This CDR3 spans 13 amino acids. With 2 bases removed from V and 8 bases from J, the gap between germline ends came to 12 bases. CDR1 is GTSNPN and CDR2 is SVGIG in the germline V gene (reference sequence). This chain's CDR3 is CAWSMGLEEKLFF. DNA for the CDR3: TGTGCCTGGAGTATGGGGCTTGAGGAAAAACTGTTTTTT.

The J gene is TRBJ2-3, the V gene TRBV5-4; 9 bases map to TRBD2. This CDR3 comprises 16 residues. The V gene end was trimmed by 0 bases and the J gene end by 3 bases; junction bases not matched to a gene: 5. Germline-derived CDR1 and CDR2 are SGHNT and YYREEE (reference sequence). CDR3 coding DNA: TGTGCCAGCAGCTTGGGCGGGGGGGCCATGACAGATACGCAGTATTTT. Protein: CASSLGGGAMTDTQYF.

The rearrangement uses TRBV4-1 and TRBJ1-2, with 10 bases identical to TRBD1. The ends lost 1 base at V and 6 bases at J; junction bases unmatched: 11. Looked up from germline, CDR1 is MGHRA and CDR2 is YSYEKL. This CDR3 is 17 amino acids long. CDR3 protein: CASSQVETGGAINGYTF. CDR3 bases: TGCGCCAGCAGCCAAGTCGAGACAGGGGGCGCAATAAATGGCTACACCTTC.

The CDR3 DNA follows: TGCAGTGCTTCAGGGTTTGAAGCTTTCTTT. Protein sequence: CSASGFEAFF. The chain couples TRBV20-1 to TRBJ1-1; tentative D call: TRBD1 (5 bases). CDR1 and CDR2 (germline): DFQATT, SNEGSKA (reference sequence). This CDR3 is built from 10 residues. Trimming stripped 5 bases from V and 7 bases from J, with 8 bases between.

Concerning this clone itself: At the DNA level, this CDR3 is encoded by other sequences in the same sample as well. The rearrangement joins TRBV5-4 to TRBJ2-1, with a tentative D call TRBD2 (6 bases). V gave up 3 bases and J gave up 0 bases, with 10 bases separating them. Germline CDR1 reads SGHNT; CDR2 reads YYREEE (reference sequence). The CDR3 length is 15 residues. CDR3 nucleotide sequence: TGTGCCAGCAGCTCCGGGGGAAGCTCCTACAATGAGCAGTTCTTC. Protein: CASSSGGSSYNEQFF. Supplemented by reference TRBV5-4 and TRBJ2-1, the full variable domain reads ETGVTQSPTHLIKTRGQQVTLRCSSQSGHNTVSWYQQALGQGPQFIFQYYREEENGRGNFPPRFSGLQFPNYSSELNVNALELDDSALYLCASSSGGSSYNEQFFGPGTRLTVL.

The chain uses TRBV7-9 and TRBJ1-4, with D possibly being TRBD1 (5 bases). V dropped 1 base and J dropped 4 bases, with 10 bases sitting between them. Per germline, CDR1 SEHNR and CDR2 FQNEAQ (reference sequence). The CDR3 length is 15 residues. The CDR3 here is CASSLELQVNEKLFF. The CDR3 DNA reads as TGTGCCAGCAGCTTAGAGTTACAGGTTAATGAAAAACTGTTTTTT.

The J gene is TRBJ2-5, the V gene TRBV6-6, with D possibly matching TRBD1 (6 bases). The germline CDR1 and CDR2 sequences are MNHNY and SVGAGI (reference sequence). V lost 6 bases and J 0 bases, leaving 8 bases between the germline ends. The length of the CDR3 is 13 residues. The CDR3 DNA reads TGTGCCAGCAGCCAGGGGTACCAAGAGACCCAGTACTTC. Translation gives CASSQGYQETQYF.

The chain is built from TRBV7-2 and TRBJ2-7; D may be TRBD2 (8 bases). Trimming shortened V by 4 bases and J by 1 base, and 20 bases separated the two germline ends. This CDR3 has 17 amino acids. Germline V gives CDR1 SGHTA, CDR2 FQGNSA. CDR3 DNA: TGTGCCAGCAGCTATACTAGCGGAGGGGGCAAATCCTACGAGCAGTACTTC. Its translation: CASSYTSGGGKSYEQYF.

The chain recombines TRBV10-2 with TRBJ2-3; D remains unclear. The V and J ends lost 6 bases and 1 base respectively, with 11 bases between them. CDR1 is WSHSY, CDR2 SAAADI, per germline. The CDR3 runs 14 residues. The CDR3 region has the DNA TGCGCCAGCAGCCGAGATTTGGGCACAGATACGCAGTATTTT. This encodes CASSRDLGTDTQYF.

This chain uses TRBV29-1 with TRBJ2-1; no clear D. V lost 3 bases and J 0 bases, leaving 6 bases between the germline ends. This CDR3 contains 13 residues. The germline V gene encodes CDR1 SQVTM and CDR2 ANQGSEA. The chain's CDR3 is CSVDAGSYNEQFF. The CDR3 DNA reads as TGCAGCGTTGACGCTGGCTCCTACAATGAGCAGTTCTTC.

For this clone: One end of the junction does not line up with germline, which may come from a read error. The chain has TRBV28 and TRBJ2-1; 11 bases are shared with TRBD2. CDR1 and CDR2 (germline): MDHEN, SYDVKM. The CDR3 has 15 amino acids. The CDR3 is CASSPQLAGALGRVF. The DNA of the CDR3 is TGTGCCAGCAGTCCCCAACTAGCGGGGGCCCTTGGAAGGGTCTTC.

This clone was recorded only once. The CDR3 nucleotides read TGTGCCAGCAGTCGCGAGGGAAACACCATATATTTT. It encodes CASSREGNTIYF. V and J are TRBV5-5 and TRBJ1-3; D is undetermined. Per germline, CDR1 SGHKS and CDR2 YYEKEE (reference sequence). The V end was cut by 5 bases, the J end by 4 bases, with 7 bases between. The CDR3 totals 12 residues.

This clone showed up just once. The V gene is TRBV30, the J gene TRBJ2-7, with D perhaps TRBD2 (5 bases). The germline gives CDR1 GTSNPN, CDR2 SVGIG (reference sequence). This CDR3 has 11 amino acids. Trimming stripped 5 bases from V and 5 bases from J, with 10 bases between. CDR3 amino acids: CAWGPEDEQYF. As DNA, the CDR3 is TGTGCCTGGGGCCCGGAGGACGAGCAGTACTTC. The full variable domain, with the rest looked up from reference TRBV30 and TRBJ2-7, is SQTIHQWPATLVQPVGSPLSLECTVEGTSNPNLYWYRQAAGRGLQLLFYSVGIGQISSEVPQNLSASRPQDRQFILSSKKLLLSDSGFYLCAWGPEDEQYFGPGTRLTVT.

V gene TRBV11-2 combines with J gene TRBJ1-4; D unresolved. Germline loops: CDR1 SGHAT, CDR2 FQNNGV. The CDR3 loop spans 16 amino acids. Trimming took off 0 bases at V and 3 bases at J, with 11 bases between the two ends. The CDR3 is CASSLEGSAPNEKLFF. The DNA of the CDR3 is TGTGCCAGCAGCTTAGAGGGTTCGGCCCCTAATGAAAAACTGTTTTTT.

This chain connects TRBV9 to TRBJ2-1; D gene unclear. The CDR3 totals 14 residues. Germline V lookup: CDR1 SGDLS, CDR2 YYNGEE. V was pared by 0 bases and J by 9 bases, with 13 bases between. In DNA form, the CDR3 reads TGTGCCAGCAGCGTAGATCCCGCAGCGCCTGAGCAGTTCTTC. It specifies CASSVDPAAPEQFF.